This T cell receptor (beta chain) emerged from a study of human T cells and chemical hapten exposure. Study as a whole: Patch tests of 0.01% DPC on the upper back were read at 6 days.

The time point: patch test 1, 2 weeks after DPC sensitization. Treatment here: therapeutic diphenylcyclopropenone sensitization with weekly scalp DPC. Total RNA was isolated from whole blood that had not been fractionated. The library tagged individual cDNA molecules with unique molecular identifiers. TCRdb re-analysed the RACE reads in MiXCR, keeping a single row per CDR3 protein. The sample shows some 52,000 distinct CDR3 sequences, more than 9.5% of them seen only once. The ends were cut back, 3 bases at V and 6 bases at J, with 16 bases in the middle. Per the germline V gene, CDR1 is SGDLS and CDR2 is YYNGEE. The CDR3 extends over 15 amino acids.

The V gene is TRBV9, the J gene TRBJ2-1, with D perhaps TRBD1 (6 bases). This receptor was obtained from a woman aged 40 to 55 with alopecia areata. Some clones in this sample may be carry-over from other donors' samples. Sequenced material: whole blood, taken in connection with sensitization to the hapten diphenylcyclopropenone (DPC). CDR3 coding DNA: TGTGCCAGCAGCGGAGGTGGGGGCCCCAGCAATGAGCAGTTCTTC. It translates to CASSGGGGPSNEQFF. The complete variable domain, with remaining parts taken from reference TRBV9 and TRBJ2-1, reads DSGVTQTPKHLITATGQRVTLRCSPRSGDLSVYWYQQSLDQGLQFLIQYYNGEERAKGNILERFSAQQFPDLHSELNLSSLELGDSALYFCASSGGGGPSNEQFFGPGTRLTVL.